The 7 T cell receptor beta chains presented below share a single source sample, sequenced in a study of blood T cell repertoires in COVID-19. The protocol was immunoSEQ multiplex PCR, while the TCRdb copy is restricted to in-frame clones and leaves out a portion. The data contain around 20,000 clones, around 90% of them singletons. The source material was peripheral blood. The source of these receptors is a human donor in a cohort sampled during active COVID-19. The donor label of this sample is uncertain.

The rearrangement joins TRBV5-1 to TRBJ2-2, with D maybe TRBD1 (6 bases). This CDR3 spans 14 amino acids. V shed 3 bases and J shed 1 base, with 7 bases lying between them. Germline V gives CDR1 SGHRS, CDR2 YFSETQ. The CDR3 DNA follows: TGCGCCAGCAGCTGGGGACAGAACACCGGGGAGCTGTTTTTT. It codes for CASSWGQNTGELFF.

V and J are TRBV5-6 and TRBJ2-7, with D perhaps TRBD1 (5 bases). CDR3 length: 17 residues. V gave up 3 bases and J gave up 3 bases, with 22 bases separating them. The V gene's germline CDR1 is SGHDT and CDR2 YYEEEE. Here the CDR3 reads CASSSYTRDRTYYEQYF. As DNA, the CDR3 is TGTGCCAGCAGCTCCTATACACGAGACAGAACTTACTACGAGCAGTACTTC.

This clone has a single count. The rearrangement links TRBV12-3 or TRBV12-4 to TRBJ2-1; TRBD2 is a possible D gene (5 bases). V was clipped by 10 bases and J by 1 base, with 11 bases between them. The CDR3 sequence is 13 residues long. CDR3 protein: CAIGRVSYNEQFF. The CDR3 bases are TGTGCCATCGGGCGGGTTTCCTACAATGAGCAGTTCTTC.

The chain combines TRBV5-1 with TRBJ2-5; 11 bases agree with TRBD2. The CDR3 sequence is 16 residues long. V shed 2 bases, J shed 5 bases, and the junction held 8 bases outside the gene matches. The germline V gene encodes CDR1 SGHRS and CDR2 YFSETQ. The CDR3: CASSFLAGGSIETQYF. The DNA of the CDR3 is TGCGCCAGCAGCTTTTTAGCGGGAGGGTCCATCGAGACCCAGTACTTC. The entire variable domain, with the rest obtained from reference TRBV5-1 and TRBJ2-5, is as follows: KAGVTQTPRYLIKTRGQQVTLSCSPISGHRSVSWYQQTPGQGLQFLFEYFSETQRNKGNFPGRFSGRQFSNSRSEMNVSTLELGDSALYLCASSFLAGGSIETQYFGPGTRLLVL.

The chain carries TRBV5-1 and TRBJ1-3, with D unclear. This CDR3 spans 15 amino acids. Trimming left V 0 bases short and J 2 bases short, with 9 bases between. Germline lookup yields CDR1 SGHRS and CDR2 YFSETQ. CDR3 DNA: TGCGCCAGCAGCTTGGATAGAGGAGCTGGAAACACCATATATTTT. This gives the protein CASSLDRGAGNTIYF.

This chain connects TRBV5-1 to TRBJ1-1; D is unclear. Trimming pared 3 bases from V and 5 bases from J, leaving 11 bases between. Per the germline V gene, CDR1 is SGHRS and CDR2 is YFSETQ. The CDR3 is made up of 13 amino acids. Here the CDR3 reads CASSSEGGTEAFF. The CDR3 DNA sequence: TGCGCCAGCAGCTCGGAGGGAGGTACTGAAGCTTTCTTT.

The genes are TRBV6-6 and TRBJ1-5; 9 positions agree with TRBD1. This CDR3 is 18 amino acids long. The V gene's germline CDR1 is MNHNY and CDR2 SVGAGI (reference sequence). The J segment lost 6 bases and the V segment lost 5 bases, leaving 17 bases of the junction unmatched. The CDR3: CASSPGGGQGPLGQPQHF. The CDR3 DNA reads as TGTGCCAGCAGTCCAGGGGGGGGACAGGGACCCCTGGGTCAGCCCCAGCATTTT.